This TCR beta chain was captured by sequencing in a study of metastatic and nonmetastatic thyroid tumors. At the level of the study: Repertoires were compared across blood and tumor or nodule tissue from malignant and benign thyroid patients.

Worth noting for this clone: Its antigen is still unknown.

V dropped 0 bases and J dropped 4; count of bases not matched to a gene: 6. The CDR3 is 18 residues long. Germline-derived CDR1 and CDR2 are LNHNV and YYDKDF (reference sequence). Authors' data handling: In papillary thyroid cancer, a distant-metastasis classifier was built using CDR3 differences across clinicopathological groups. TCRdb re-called clones via MiXCR from the PCR reads. The V and J calls, along with clone size, are taken from TCRdb and not from the paper's own processing. The sample carries approximately 17,000 clones, roughly 24% recorded once. Ahead of thyroid surgery, no patient had received treatment of any kind. Study results and limitations: TCR beta diversity was reportedly significantly higher in malignant thyroid tumors than benign nodules, in blood and tumor.

Sequencing was performed on adjacent normal tissue. This clonotype was obtained from a female donor with papillary thyroid cancer or a benign thyroid nodule (not recorded which). Some clones in this sample may be carry-over from other donors' samples. The rearrangement joins TRBV15 to TRBJ2-2, with TRBD2 identical over 12 bases. CDR3 loop: CATSRDKGLAGRTGELFF. In DNA form, the CDR3 reads TGTGCCACCAGCAGAGATAAAGGACTAGCGGGACGCACCGGGGAGCTGTTTTTT.